A selection of T cell receptor beta chains follows, all from one sample in a study of blood T cell repertoires in COVID-19. Clones were read by immunoSEQ multiplex PCR, and TCRdb kept only the in-frame ones, dropping some. The sample holds under 400,000 clones, around 87% seen once. The sample comprised peripheral blood. The receptor set was obtained from a woman aged 30 to 39 with COVID-19, enrolled during active disease. Each CDR3 is given with its conserved first and last residue. D genes are given only for firm matches. Only some rows state a clone size, as once, few, many or a class for expanded clones.

TRBJ2-3 | TRBV24-1 | - | - | CATSGSGNGPDTQYF | TGTGCCACCAGTGGGTCGGGGAACGGGCCAGATACGCAGTATTTT
TRBJ2-3 | TRBV15 | TRBD2 | - | CATSPRTSGRPTDTQYF | TGTGCCACCAGCCCCCGGACTAGCGGGAGGCCCACAGATACGCAGTATTTT
TRBJ2-4 | TRBV25-1 | - | - | CASSRHERNIQYF | TGTGCCAGCAGTCGACATGAACGGAACATTCAGTACTTC
TRBJ1-2 | TRBV7-6 | - | - | CASSLGVGGDYGYTF | TGTGCCAGCAGCTTAGGAGTCGGGGGGGACTATGGCTACACCTTC
TRBJ2-1 | TRBV2 | - | few | CASSGRTYNEQFF | TGTGCCAGCAGTGGTCGGACATACAATGAGCAGTTCTTC
TRBJ1-2 | TRBV15 | - | few | CATSPRTHSLGYGYTF | TGTGCCACCAGCCCCCGGACACACAGCCTGGGCTATGGCTACACCTTC
TRBJ2-3 | TRBV3-1/TRBV3-2 | TRBD2 | - | CASSQPSGGTDTQYF | TGTGCCAGCAGCCAACCTAGCGGAGGCACAGATACGCAGTATTTT
TRBJ2-7 | TRBV2 | TRBD2 | - | CASSGTSGSPYEQYF | TGTGCCAGCAGCGGTACTAGCGGGAGTCCCTACGAGCAGTACTTC
TRBJ2-1 | TRBV19 | - | once | CASSIVGPKSEQFF | TGTGCCAGTAGTATAGTGGGCCCCAAGAGCGAGCAGTTCTTC
TRBJ2-4 | TRBV2 | TRBD2 | - | CASSEASGWGKNIQYF | TGTGCCAGCAGTGAAGCTAGCGGGTGGGGCAAAAACATTCAGTACTTC
TRBJ2-7 | TRBV28 | - | many | CASSFGPGPTYEQYF | TGTGCCAGCAGTTTTGGTCCGGGTCCCACCTACGAGCAGTACTTC
TRBJ2-4 | TRBV14 | TRBD2 | - | CASSLAGAKNIQYF | TGTGCCAGCTCCCTAGCGGGAGCCAAAAACATTCAGTACTTC
TRBJ1-2 | TRBV5-4 | TRBD1 | - | CASSRRQGGPNYGYTF | TGTGCCAGCAGCCGCCGACAGGGGGGGCCTAACTATGGCTACACCTTC
TRBJ2-7 | TRBV7-8 | TRBD2 | - | CASSSTRLATQHYEQYF | TGTGCCAGCAGCTCTACACGACTAGCGACGCAACACTACGAGCAGTACTTC
TRBJ2-7 | TRBV24-1 | TRBD1 | once | CATSDLSGTGGYEQYF | TGTGCCACCAGTGATTTGTCCGGGACAGGGGGATACGAGCAGTACTTC
TRBJ1-4 | TRBV4-2 | - | - | CASSQDRARGYGKLFF | TGTGCCAGCAGCCAAGACAGGGCCAGGGGTTACGGAAAACTGTTTTTT
TRBJ2-4 | TRBV5-1 | - | - | CASSPGHILAKNIQYF | TGCGCCAGCAGCCCGGGACACATTCTAGCCAAAAACATTCAGTACTTC
TRBJ1-4 | TRBV28 | - | - | CASSQPDGAVREKLFF | TGTGCCAGCAGTCAGCCAGACGGTGCGGTGCGAGAAAAACTGTTTTTT
TRBJ1-4 | TRBV2 | - | - | CASSELVVGSGEKLFF | TGTGCCAGCAGTGAATTGGTCGTCGGGTCTGGTGAAAAACTGTTTTTT
TRBJ2-1 | TRBV15 | TRBD2 | once | CATSRAPSGRVYEQFF | TGTGCCACCAGCAGAGCCCCTAGCGGGAGGGTTTATGAGCAGTTCTTC
TRBJ2-3 | TRBV3-1/TRBV3-2 | TRBD2 | - | CASSQDLTSGSTDTQYF | TGTGCCAGCAGCCAAGATCTCACTAGCGGGAGCACAGATACGCAGTATTTT
TRBJ2-7 | TRBV27 | TRBD2 | - | CASSLSQGGRNEQYF | TGTGCCAGCAGTTTATCTCAGGGCGGGAGAAACGAGCAGTACTTC
TRBJ2-2 | TRBV3-1/TRBV3-2 | - | - | CASSLRLGGELFF | TGTGCCAGCAGCCTTCGACTGGGTGGGGAGCTGTTTTTT
TRBJ2-7 | TRBV9 | TRBD1 | - | CASSPRTGPTGDEQYF | TGTGCCAGCAGCCCGCGGACAGGACCCACCGGTGACGAGCAGTACTTC